These T cell receptor beta chains were read from a single sample in a study of blood T cells in healthy people across ages. From the 5' RACE reads, TCRdb called clonotypes with MiXCR, one entry per CDR3 protein. The repertoire includes 650,000 to 900,000 distinct CDR3 sequences, 55% to 65% of them detected once, and about 30% sits in the top ten. The specimen sequenced was blood. Source of these receptors: a man aged 25-45 years in good health. The CDR3 runs from the conserved cysteine through the conserved F or W.

>TRBV29-1|TRBJ2-6
CSVATLGSGANVLTF
>TRBV20-1|TRBJ1-2
CSAREGVPNYGYTF
>TRBV5-1|TRBJ1-5
CASSLGNTGGQPQHF
>TRBV12-3/TRBV12-4|TRBJ2-5
CASSFPRREETQYF
>TRBV4-3|TRBJ2-3
CASSPPQRQDTQYF
>TRBV20-1|TRBJ1-2
CSAPPGGGDGGYTF
>TRBV10-3|-
CAISEGNRDEQYF
>TRBV20-1|-
CSARVRTGVGEQYF
>TRBV5-1|TRBJ2-1
CASSLEPLSTSGLWNEQFF
>TRBV4-3|TRBJ2-7
CASSPMRGGEQYF
>TRBV20-1|TRBJ1-2
CSAPGGNYGYTF
>TRBV3-1|TRBJ1-6
CASSQGWTVNSPLHF
>TRBV9|TRBJ1-2
CASSARVWGDGYTF
>TRBV6-2/TRBV6-3|TRBJ2-3
CASSYNKGGGNHGTQYF
>TRBV28|TRBJ2-1
CASRGIHSYNEQFF
>TRBV6-2/TRBV6-3|TRBJ2-6
CASSSLGSGGANVLTF
>TRBV20-1|TRBJ2-3
CSATSGGFTDTQYF
>TRBV6-5|-
CASSYGDTLSYEQYF